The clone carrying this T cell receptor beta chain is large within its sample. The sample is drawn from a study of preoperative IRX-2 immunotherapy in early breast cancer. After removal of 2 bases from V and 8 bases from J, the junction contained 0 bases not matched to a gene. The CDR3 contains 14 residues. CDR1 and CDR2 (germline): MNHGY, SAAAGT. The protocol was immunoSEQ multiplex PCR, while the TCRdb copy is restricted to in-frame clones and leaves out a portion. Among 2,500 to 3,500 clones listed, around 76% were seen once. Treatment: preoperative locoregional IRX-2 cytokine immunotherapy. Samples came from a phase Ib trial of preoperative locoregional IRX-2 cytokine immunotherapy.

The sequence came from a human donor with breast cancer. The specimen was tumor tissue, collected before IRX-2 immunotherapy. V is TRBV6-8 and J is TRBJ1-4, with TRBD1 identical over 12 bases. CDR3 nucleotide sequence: TGTGCCAGCAGTTACGGGACAGGGGGCGAAAAACTGTTTTTT. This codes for CASSYGTGGEKLFF.